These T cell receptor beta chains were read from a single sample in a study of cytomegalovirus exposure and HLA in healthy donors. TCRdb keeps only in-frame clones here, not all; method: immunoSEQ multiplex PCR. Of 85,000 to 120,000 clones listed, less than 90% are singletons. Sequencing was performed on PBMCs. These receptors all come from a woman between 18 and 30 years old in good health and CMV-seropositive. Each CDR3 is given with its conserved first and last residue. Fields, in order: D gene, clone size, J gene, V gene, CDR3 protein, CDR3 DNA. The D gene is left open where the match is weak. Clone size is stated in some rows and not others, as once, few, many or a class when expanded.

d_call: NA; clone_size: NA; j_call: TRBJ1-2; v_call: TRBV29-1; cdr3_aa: CSVDIRDGYTF; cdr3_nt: TGCAGCGTTGACATCCGGGATGGCTACACCTTC
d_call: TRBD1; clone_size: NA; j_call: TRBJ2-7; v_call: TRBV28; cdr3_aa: CASSQGQVGYEQYF; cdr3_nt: TGTGCCAGCAGCCAGGGACAGGTTGGCTACGAGCAGTACTTC
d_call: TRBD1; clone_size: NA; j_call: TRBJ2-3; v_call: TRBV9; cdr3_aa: CASSVAGQGTSTDTQYF; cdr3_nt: TGTGCCAGCAGCGTAGCCGGACAGGGGACTAGCACAGATACGCAGTATTTT
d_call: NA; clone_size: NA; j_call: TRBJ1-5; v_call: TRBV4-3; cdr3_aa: CASSQDWAGNDQPQHF; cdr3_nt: TGCGCCAGCAGCCAAGATTGGGCAGGGAATGATCAGCCCCAGCATTTT
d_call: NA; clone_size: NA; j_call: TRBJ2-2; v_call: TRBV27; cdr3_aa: CASSSPGGQGTGELFF; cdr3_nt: TGTGCCAGCAGTTCGCCCGGGGGGCAGGGTACCGGGGAGCTGTTTTTT
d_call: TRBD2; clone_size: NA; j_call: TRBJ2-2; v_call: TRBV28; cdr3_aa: CASTLAQGGYTGELFF; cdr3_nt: TGTGCCAGCACCCTCGCCCAGGGAGGGTACACCGGGGAGCTGTTTTTT
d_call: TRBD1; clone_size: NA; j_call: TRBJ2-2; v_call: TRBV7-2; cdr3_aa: CASSWGQSHGELFF; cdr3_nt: TGTGCCAGCAGCTGGGGACAGTCCCACGGGGAGCTGTTTTTT
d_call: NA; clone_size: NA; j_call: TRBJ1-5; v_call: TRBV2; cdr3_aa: CASSVEVDQPQHF; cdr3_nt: TGTGCCAGCAGTGTAGAGGTAGATCAGCCCCAGCATTTT
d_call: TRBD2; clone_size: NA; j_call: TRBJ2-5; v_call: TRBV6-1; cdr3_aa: CASSGTQASGQETQYF; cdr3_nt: TGTGCCAGCAGTGGGACTCAGGCTAGCGGCCAAGAGACCCAGTACTTC
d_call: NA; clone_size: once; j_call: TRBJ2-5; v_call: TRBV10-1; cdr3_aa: CASSRQSKRPQYF; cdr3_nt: TGCGCCAGCAGCCGACAGTCCAAGAGACCCCAGTACTTC
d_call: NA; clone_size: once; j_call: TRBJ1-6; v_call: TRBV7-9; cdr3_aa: CASSPADSSPLHF; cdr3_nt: TGTGCCAGCAGCCCTGCGGACAGTTCACCCCTCCACTTT
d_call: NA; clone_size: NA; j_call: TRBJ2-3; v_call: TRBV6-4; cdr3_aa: CASSKDKQSTDTQYF; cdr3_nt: TGTGCCAGCAGCAAGGACAAGCAAAGCACAGATACGCAGTATTTT
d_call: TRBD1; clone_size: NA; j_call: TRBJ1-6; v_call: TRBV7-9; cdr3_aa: CASSATGGSYNSPLHF; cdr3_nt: TGTGCCAGCAGCGCCACAGGGGGCTCCTATAATTCACCCCTCCACTTT
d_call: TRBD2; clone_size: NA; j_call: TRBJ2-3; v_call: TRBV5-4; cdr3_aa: CASTSGGAGDTQYF; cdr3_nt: TGTGCCAGCACAAGCGGGGGGGCTGGAGATACGCAGTATTTT
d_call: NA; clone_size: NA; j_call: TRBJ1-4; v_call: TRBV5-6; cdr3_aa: CASSLGSNEKLFF; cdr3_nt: TGTGCCAGCAGCTTGGGCAGTAATGAAAAACTGTTTTTT
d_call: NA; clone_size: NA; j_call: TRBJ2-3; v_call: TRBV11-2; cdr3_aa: CASSHPGYPKQYF; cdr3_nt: TGTGCCAGCAGCCACCCGGGATACCCTAAACAGTATTTT
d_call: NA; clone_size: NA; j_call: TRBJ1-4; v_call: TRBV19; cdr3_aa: CASRVRGMGKLFF; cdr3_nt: TGTGCCAGTAGGGTCAGGGGTATGGGAAAACTGTTTTTT
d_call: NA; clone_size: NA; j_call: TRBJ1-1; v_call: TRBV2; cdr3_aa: CATHETEGNTEAFF; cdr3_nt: TGTGCCACCCACGAGACGGAGGGGAACACTGAAGCTTTCTTT
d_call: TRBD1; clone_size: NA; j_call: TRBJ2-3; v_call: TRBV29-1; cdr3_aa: CSVSTGSREDTQYF; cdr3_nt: TGCAGCGTTTCGACAGGGAGTCGAGAAGATACGCAGTATTTT
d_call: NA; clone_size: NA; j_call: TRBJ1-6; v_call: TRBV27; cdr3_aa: CASSLAGVVNNSPLHF; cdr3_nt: TGTGCCAGCAGTTTGGCAGGGGTTGTTAATAATTCACCCCTCCACTTT
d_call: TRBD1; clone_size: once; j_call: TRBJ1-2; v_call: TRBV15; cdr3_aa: CATSSQQGAQVGGYTF; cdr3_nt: TGTGCCACCAGCTCTCAACAGGGGGCGCAGGTCGGCGGCTACACCTTC
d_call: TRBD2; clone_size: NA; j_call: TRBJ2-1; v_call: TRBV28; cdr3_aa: CASSASGGPFF; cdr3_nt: TGTGCCAGCAGTGCTAGCGGGGGTCCGTTCTTC
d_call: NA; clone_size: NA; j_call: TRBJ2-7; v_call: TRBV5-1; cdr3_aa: CASSSRTYEQYF; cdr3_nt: TGCGCCAGCAGCTCGCGGACCTACGAGCAGTACTTC
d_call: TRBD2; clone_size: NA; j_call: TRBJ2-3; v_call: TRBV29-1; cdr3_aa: CSVADGGEGKGKSADTQYF; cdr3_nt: TGCAGCGTTGCTGACGGGGGGGAGGGGAAGGGAAAGAGCGCAGATACGCAGTATTTT
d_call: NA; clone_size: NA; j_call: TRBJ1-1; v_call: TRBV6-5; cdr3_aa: CASSYQVGTEAFF; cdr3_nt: TGTGCCAGCAGTTACCAGGTCGGCACTGAAGCTTTCTTT
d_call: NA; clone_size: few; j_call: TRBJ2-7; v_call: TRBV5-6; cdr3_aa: CASRKGLLSSYEQYF; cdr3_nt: TGTGCCAGCAGGAAGGGACTTCTAAGCTCCTACGAGCAGTACTTC
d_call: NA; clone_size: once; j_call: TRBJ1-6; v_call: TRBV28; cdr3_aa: CASSPPLSGNSPLHF; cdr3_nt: TGTGCCAGCAGTCCCCCTTTGTCCGGGAATTCACCCCTCCACTTT
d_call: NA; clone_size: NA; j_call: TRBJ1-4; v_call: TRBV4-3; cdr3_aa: CASSQEMQRGLFF; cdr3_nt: TGCGCCAGCAGCCAAGAGATGCAGAGAGGGCTGTTTTTT
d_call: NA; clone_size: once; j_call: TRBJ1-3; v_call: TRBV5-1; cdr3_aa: CASREDSGNTIYF; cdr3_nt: TGCGCCAGCAGGGAGGACTCTGGAAACACCATATATTTT